The rows below give T cell receptor beta chains drawn from one sample of a study of shared clonotypes between healthy human individuals. The protocol was immunoSEQ multiplex PCR, while the TCRdb copy is restricted to in-frame clones and leaves out a portion. Of more than 2,000,000 clones in the sample, over 90% were seen once. The source material was naive CD4+ T cells from PBMCs. These TCRs come from a man aged 18-30 years in good health. Some clones in this sample may be carry-over from other donors' samples. Each CDR3 is given with its conserved first and last residue. A D gene is named only where the DNA matches it firmly.

V: TRBV5-6; D: TRBD1; CDR3: CASSFGQGVTDTQYF
V: TRBV29-1; D: TRBD1; CDR3: CSVTGGAGVYEKLFF
V: TRBV5-1; D: TRBD2; CDR3: CASRTSGRANEQFF
V: TRBV6-5; D: .; CDR3: CASSYAGRYYEQYF
V: TRBV2; D: TRBD1; CDR3: CASRRDRDTEAFF
V: TRBV28; D: .; CDR3: CASSPLGNLYGYTF
V: TRBV29-1; D: .; CDR3: CSVRQGYNEQFF
V: TRBV18; D: TRBD1; CDR3: CASSPDRVSGTEAFF
V: TRBV5-1; D: TRBD1; CDR3: CASSLDRGVTGELFF
V: TRBV6-1; D: .; CDR3: CASRRTVPPEAFF
V: TRBV12-5; D: .; CDR3: CASGPPGSGTDTQYF
V: TRBV25-1; D: .; CDR3: CASSDSSKGRNTGELFF
V: TRBV7-3; D: TRBD2; CDR3: CASSLSAGGDTQYF
V: TRBV25-1; D: TRBD1; CDR3: CASSRDRGAYEQYF
V: TRBV5-1; D: TRBD1; CDR3: CASSLGTGSNEQFF
V: TRBV28; D: .; CDR3: CASSFRPNNAANTGELFF
V: TRBV28; D: TRBD1; CDR3: CASRAGTDVYEQYF
V: TRBV7-3; D: TRBD2; CDR3: CASSKAGTSQETQYF
V: TRBV27; D: TRBD1; CDR3: CASSFRTGEGYTF
V: TRBV2; D: .; CDR3: CASSEGTQETQYF
V: TRBV7-9; D: TRBD1; CDR3: CASSSDPGQGNVEAFF
V: TRBV7-2; D: TRBD1; CDR3: CASSPRTGGSYEQYF
V: TRBV6-5; D: .; CDR3: CASSSLGGLGPTEAFF
V: TRBV9; D: .; CDR3: CASSVEGRYNEQFF
V: TRBV7-9; D: .; CDR3: CASSRPEGQVANYGYTF
V: TRBV4-1; D: .; CDR3: CASSPGHAEAFF
V: TRBV5-4; D: .; CDR3: CASSLPRGTEAFF
V: TRBV6-5; D: .; CDR3: CASSRNIAPEKLFF
V: TRBV28; D: TRBD1; CDR3: CASSFAGGPEQFF
V: TRBV6-5; D: TRBD2; CDR3: CASSSGTRARSEQYF
V: TRBV5-1; D: .; CDR3: CASSSGVGQKDTQYF
V: TRBV7-9; D: TRBD2; CDR3: CASSLIAGGETQYF
V: TRBV9; D: .; CDR3: CASSVGFRSRQETQYF
V: TRBV29-1; D: .; CDR3: CSVRGLRGYGYTF
V: TRBV9; D: .; CDR3: CASSVAGNYNEQFF
V: TRBV27; D: .; CDR3: CASSLPLGGGHNEQFF
V: TRBV29-1; D: TRBD2; CDR3: CSVALGRGETQYF
V: TRBV7-2; D: .; CDR3: CASSRTSTDTQYF
V: TRBV28; D: .; CDR3: CASQRGGYLGYTF